This section outlines one TCR beta chain sequence together with its context. The target antigen is unknown. Reverse transcribing all isolated RNA meant expressed TCRB transcripts were sequenced. The average output of naive, central memory and regulatory T cell samples was several million reads. Measured with immunoSEQ multiplex PCR; TCRdb has only the in-frame clones, and not every one. The repertoire consists of about 52,000 clones, with around 45% occurring once and the leading ten covering over 1.1%. This CDR3 is 15 amino acids long. Germline V lookup: CDR1 GTSNPN, CDR2 SVGIG (reference sequence). Trimming at V came to 2 bases and at J to 14 bases, leaving 11 bases not matched to a gene. The data were obtained in a study of beta chain features in type 1 diabetes. Study observations and caveats: Researchers report that Type 1 diabetes patients had moderately but significantly shorter TCRB CDR3s across all four CD4+ subsets. The question left open here concerned HLA type influencing TCRB rearrangement.

This TCR was recovered from a man aged 30-40 years with type 1 diabetes. The chain joins TRBV30 to TRBJ2-1, with TRBD2 identical over 14 bases. Specimen: Tregs from blood. Written as DNA, the CDR3 is TGTGCCTGGAGTATGGGACTAGCGGGAGTGGGGGTCGAGTTCTTC. This gives the protein CAWSMGLAGVGVEFF. The variable domain in full, completed from reference TRBV30 and TRBJ2-1, reads SQTIHQWPATLVQPVGSPLSLECTVEGTSNPNLYWYRQAAGRGLQLLFYSVGIGQISSEVPQNLSASRPQDRQFILSSKKLLLSDSGFYLCAWSMGLAGVGVEFFGPGTRLTVL.